Listed below are T cell receptor beta chains from one sample, sequenced in a study of OX40 agonist ivuxolimab in advanced cancers. Some clones are missing from TCRdb's copy, which holds only in-frame ones; the method was immunoSEQ multiplex PCR. This repertoire shows around 5,600 clones, roughly 86% found once; its top ten account for approximately 13%. The sequencing here drew on CD4+ or CD8+ T cells sorted from blood, taken in a trial of the OX40 agonist ivuxolimab. The receptors come from an adult with an advanced solid tumor such as melanoma, head and neck, liver or kidney cancer. Both conserved end residues are part of each CDR3. D genes are given only for firm matches. Some rows mark clone size as missing; the rest say once, few, many or name a class of expanded clone.

j_gene | v_gene | abundance | d_gene | CDR3nt | CDR3aa
TRBJ2-7 | TRBV14 | few | - | TGTGCCAGCAGCCAATGGGGCCGGGACGAGCAGTACTTC | CASSQWGRDEQYF
TRBJ1-2 | TRBV6-1 | - | - | TGTGCCAGCAGTGAAGCGCCGGAGCTTATTAACCGGGGCTACACCTTC | CASSEAPELINRGYTF
TRBJ2-7 | TRBV30 | - | - | TGTGCCTCCATTTACGGGGGTACCTCCTACGAGCAGTACTTC | CASIYGGTSYEQYF
TRBJ2-3 | TRBV11-2 | - | - | TGTGCCAGCAGCTTATGGGGTACTAGCACAGATACGCAGTATTTT | CASSLWGTSTDTQYF
TRBJ1-5 | TRBV27 | - | - | TGTGCCAGCAGCCCCCTGGTGCACTATTCTCAGCCCCAGCATTTT | CASSPLVHYSQPQHF
TRBJ2-7 | TRBV18 | once | - | TGTGCCAGCTCACCAGGAGGACGGACGACGTCGTACGAGCAGTACTTC | CASSPGGRTTSYEQYF
TRBJ1-4 | TRBV4-2 | - | - | TGTGCCAGCAGCCAGAGGGTCAGGACTAATGAAAAACTGTTTTTT | CASSQRVRTNEKLFF
TRBJ1-5 | TRBV5-5 | - | TRBD1 | TGTGCCAGCAGCACTGGACAGGGGAATCAGCCCCAGCATTTT | CASSTGQGNQPQHF
TRBJ1-2 | TRBV28 | - | - | TGTGCCAGCAGTTTGGTTGAGAACTATGGCTACACTTTC | CASSLVENYGYTF
TRBJ2-7 | TRBV7-9 | - | - | TGTGCCAGCAGCTTAACGAGGGGCCTAGGGTCCTACGAGCAGTACTTC | CASSLTRGLGSYEQYF
TRBJ2-7 | TRBV7-2 | - | TRBD2 | TGTGCCAGCAGCTTAGCACTAGCGGAAGACTCCTACGAGCAGTACTTC | CASSLALAEDSYEQYF
TRBJ2-1 | TRBV7-9 | - | TRBD2 | TGTGCCCTGCACGCAGCGGGAGGTACCTACAATGAGCAGTTCTTC | CALHAAGGTYNEQFF
TRBJ2-7 | TRBV2 | few | TRBD1 | TGTGCCAGCAGTAAGTGGACAGGCAGTAATTACGAGCAGTACTTC | CASSKWTGSNYEQYF
TRBJ2-7 | TRBV15 | - | - | TGTGCCACCAGCAGAGATGCTAGCGCGGTCGAGCAGTACTTC | CATSRDASAVEQYF
TRBJ1-5 | TRBV29-1 | - | TRBD1 | TGCAGCGTTAGAGGGGGCAGCAATCAGCCCCAGCATTTT | CSVRGGSNQPQHF
TRBJ1-3 | TRBV7-2 | - | - | TGTGCCAGCAGCGGACCCGGGACGGGCTCTGGAAACACCATATATTTT | CASSGPGTGSGNTIYF
TRBJ2-7 | TRBV7-7 | - | - | TGTGCTAGCAGCTTGTCGGTTAACGAGCAGTACTTC | CASSLSVNEQYF
TRBJ1-2 | TRBV7-3 | once | TRBD1 | TGTGCCAGCCCAAGGGGGCACTTGGGCTACACCTTC | CASPRGHLGYTF
TRBJ2-5 | TRBV7-3 | - | TRBD2 | TGTGCCAGCAGCTTAGCTGGGGGGGGGACCCAGTACTTC | CASSLAGGGTQYF
TRBJ1-5 | TRBV6-5 | - | - | TGTGCCAGCAGCGGGACCCAGGGACTTAATCAGCCCCAGCATTTT | CASSGTQGLNQPQHF
TRBJ2-1 | TRBV7-2 | - | - | TGTGCCAGCAGCCCTGAGGGGCCTTGGGATGAGCAGTTCTTC | CASSPEGPWDEQFF
TRBJ1-5 | TRBV7-9 | - | - | TGTGCCAGCAGCTTAGGGGCAGGGGAGAGCAATCAGCCCCAGCATTTT | CASSLGAGESNQPQHF